This T cell receptor beta chain was retrieved from a study of vaccination and CD4 T cells after COVID-19. As for the study in general: Two of the convalescents were Hispanic, and the group consisted of six males and four females.

About this clonotype itself: The antigen is not known.

Per the germline V gene, CDR1 is MDHEN and CDR2 is SYDVKM. The CDR3 has 12 residues. With 3 bases removed from V and 11 bases from J, the gap between germline ends came to 13 bases. An Oncomine TCR Beta short-read assay was used to sequence the DNA from cultured CD4+ T cells. TCRdb reprocessed the PCR reads via MiXCR and lists one record per CDR3 protein. The sample includes roughly 15,000 distinct CDR3 sequences, about 46% of them seen just once. Documented treatment: approximately 11-day PBMC culture with coronavirus spike peptide pools or control peptides (ViraFEST assay). The V gene is TRBV28, the J gene TRBJ1-1; D is unresolved. The source of this sequence is a human donor who had recovered from COVID-19. Source material: CD4+ T cells from blood, cultured in vitro. The CDR3 coding sequence is TGTGCCAGCAGTTTTACAGTGAGAGAGGCTTTCTTT. Amino acid sequence: CASSFTVREAFF.